These 29 T cell receptor beta chains were all obtained from the same sample, sequenced in a study of blood T cell repertoires in COVID-19. Clones were sequenced by immunoSEQ multiplex PCR, and TCRdb holds only the in-frame ones, with some missing. Here the sample spans 150,000 or so clones, roughly nine tenths being singletons. Sequencing was carried out using peripheral blood. The source of these receptors is a man aged 60-69 years with active or convalescent COVID-19.

The chain combines TRBV5-1 with TRBJ2-3, with D perhaps TRBD1 (6 bases). With 0 bases removed from V and 0 bases from J, the gap between germline ends came to 11 bases. CDR1 is SGHRS, CDR2 YFSETQ, per germline. The CDR3 is made up of 16 amino acids. This chain's CDR3 is CASSLETGPSTDTQYF. CDR3 bases: TGCGCCAGCAGCTTGGAGACAGGACCTAGCACAGATACGCAGTATTTT.

The V gene is TRBV2, the J gene TRBJ1-5; D might be TRBD1 (6 bases). Trimming cost V 1 base and J 3 bases, with 10 bases left between them. CDR1 is SNHLY and CDR2 is FYNNEI in the germline V gene. The CDR3 is 15 amino acids. This CDR3 is CASSEGRGSNQPQHF. The CDR3 region has the DNA TGTGCCAGCAGTGAAGGCAGGGGTTCCAATCAGCCCCAGCATTTT.

The V call is TRBV19, the J call TRBJ1-2; D call uncertain. Trimming pared 1 base from V and 3 bases from J, leaving 3 bases between. From germline, CDR1 is LNHDA and CDR2 SQIVND (reference sequence). The CDR3 contains 12 residues. The CDR3 protein is CASSIVDYGYTF. As DNA, the CDR3 is TGTGCCAGTAGTATAGTCGACTATGGCTACACCTTC.

The V gene is TRBV3-1 (or the pseudogene TRBV3-2), the J gene TRBJ1-2; D gene ambiguous. This CDR3 is built from 13 residues. Germline V lookup: CDR1 LGHDT, CDR2 YNNKEL (reference sequence). Trimming removed 0 bases at V and 4 bases at J, with 6 bases between. The DNA for the CDR3 is TGTGCCAGCAGCCAAGAACAGTCCTATGGCTACACCTTC. It codes for CASSQEQSYGYTF.

The chain links TRBV4-1 to TRBJ2-7; possibly TRBD1 for D (5 bases). The CDR3 runs 15 residues. Trimming pared 1 base from V and 7 bases from J, leaving 17 bases between. Germline CDR1 is MGHRA and CDR2 is YSYEKL. The CDR3: CASSQGPRTPLEQYF. As DNA, the CDR3 is TGCGCCAGCAGCCAAGGACCGAGGACACCCTTGGAGCAGTACTTC.

The V call is TRBV18, the J call TRBJ2-3; weak D call: TRBD1 (5 bases). CDR1 and CDR2 from the germline V gene are KGHSH and LQKENI. V was shortened by 2 bases and J by 2 bases, with 11 bases between the two germline ends. CDR3 length: 15 residues. Here the CDR3 DNA reads TGTGCCAGCTCACCAAGTCGACAGTCCACAGATACGCAGTATTTT. Encoded protein: CASSPSRQSTDTQYF.

This clone was seen more than once but under ten times. The chain carries TRBV12-3 or TRBV12-4 and TRBJ1-1; 7 nucleotides agree with TRBD1. V lost 10 bases and J lost 2; bases outside the gene matches: 7. The CDR3 spans 13 residues. In nucleotides, the CDR3 is TGTGCCACCAGGGACAGCCGTAACACTGAAGCTTTCTTT. Protein product: CATRDSRNTEAFF.

This clone was detected once. This rearrangement joins TRBV6-2 or TRBV6-3 to TRBJ1-2; the D gene is possibly TRBD1 (5 bases). Germline CDR1 is MNHEY and CDR2 is SVGEGT. Trimming shortened V by 2 bases and J by 6 bases, and 10 bases separated the two germline ends. This CDR3 has 13 residues. The CDR3 nucleotides read TGTGCCAGCAGTTACCCCGCGGGGCATGGCTACACCTTC. Encoded protein: CASSYPAGHGYTF.

V is TRBV3-1 (or the pseudogene TRBV3-2) and J is TRBJ2-1, with D perhaps TRBD2 (5 bases). Germline loops: CDR1 LGHDT, CDR2 YNNKEL (reference sequence). V was pared by 0 bases and J by 8 bases, with 14 bases between. This CDR3 is built from 15 residues. The CDR3 protein is CASSQDLALADEQFF. The CDR3 region has the DNA TGTGCCAGCAGCCAAGATCTTGCCCTAGCAGATGAGCAGTTCTTC.

This chain connects TRBV5-1 to TRBJ1-1, with D possibly being TRBD1 (5 bases). Trimming pared 7 bases from V and 1 base from J, leaving 14 bases between. CDR1 and CDR2 from the germline V gene are SGHRS and YFSETQ. This CDR3 has 14 amino acids. CDR3 sequence (DNA): TGCGCCAGCTACGGGGGTCTCCAGAACACTGAAGCTTTCTTT. This translates into CASYGGLQNTEAFF.

This clone was found once. DNA of the CDR3: TGCGCCAGCAGCTTGAGCTGGACTAGCGGGAACACCGGGGAGCTGTTTTTT. Its translation is CASSLSWTSGNTGELFF. V and J are TRBV5-1 and TRBJ2-2; 10 bases align to TRBD2. This CDR3 contains 17 residues. CDR1 SGHRS and CDR2 YFSETQ come from the germline V gene. J gave up 1 base and V 1 base, and 4 bases lay outside the gene matches.

This clone has a single count. CDR3 coding DNA: TGTGCCAGCGGTATACTAGAAGGGGGCTACACCTTC. Translated: CASGILEGGYTF. This chain joins TRBV2 and TRBJ1-2; the D is unclear. Germline-derived CDR1 and CDR2 are SNHLY and FYNNEI. The CDR3 spans 12 residues. Trimming removed 8 bases at V and 8 bases at J, with 15 bases between.

In its sample, this clone was seen once. V is TRBV5-8 and J is TRBJ2-5; possibly TRBD1 for D (6 bases). The CDR3 is 17 amino acids. V was trimmed by 0 bases and J by 5 bases, leaving 20 bases between them. The germline V gene has CDR1 SGHTS and CDR2 YDEGEE. CDR3 bases: TGTGCCAGCAGCTTGGCCAAGGACAGTCAACTTTGGGAGACCCAGTACTTC. It yields the protein CASSLAKDSQLWETQYF.

This chain joins TRBV4-1 and TRBJ2-7; 10 nucleotides agree with TRBD2. The germline V gene has CDR1 MGHRA and CDR2 YSYEKL. V gave up 2 bases and J gave up 0 bases; unmatched junction bases: 7. This CDR3 region has 17 residues. DNA for the CDR3: TGCGCCAGCAGCCAACCTACTAGCGGGATCCTCTCCTACGAGCAGTACTTC. As protein: CASSQPTSGILSYEQYF.

The V call is TRBV15, the J call TRBJ2-2, with D maybe TRBD1 (5 bases). This CDR3 is 16 amino acids long. CDR1 is LNHNV and CDR2 is YYDKDF in the germline V gene (reference sequence). V was cut by 0 bases and J by 1 base, with 9 bases left in between. For the CDR3, the DNA is TGTGCCACCAGCAGAGATGCCGGACAGAACACCGGGGAGCTGTTTTTT. It codes for CATSRDAGQNTGELFF. The full variable domain, completed using reference TRBV15 and TRBJ2-2, is DAMVIQNPRYQVTQFGKPVTLSCSQTLNHNVMYWYQQKSSQAPKLLFHYYDKDFNNEADTPDNFQSRRPNTSFCFLDIRSPGLGDTAMYLCATSRDAGQNTGELFFGEGSRLTVL.

On this clone itself: The limits of the CDR3 on the DNA are not certain, so only TCRdb's listed CDR3 is given. The V call is TRBV2, the J call TRBJ2-5; the DNA was not used to check the table's D call, TRBD2. The germline V gene has CDR1 SNHLY and CDR2 FYNNEI. The CDR3 length equals 11 residues, ends included. Here the CDR3 reads CASSGWAPGNF.

The gene calls are TRBV23-1 and TRBJ1-5, with D tentatively TRBD1 (6 bases). TRBV23-1 is recorded as an ORF, its role being uncertain. The CDR3 is made up of 16 amino acids. With 7 bases removed from V and 0 bases from J, the gap between germline ends came to 16 bases. CDR3 in amino acids: CASTYDRRYSNQPQHF. For the CDR3, the DNA is TGCGCCAGCACCTATGACAGGAGATATAGCAATCAGCCCCAGCATTTT.

In DNA form, the CDR3 reads TGTGCCAGTAGTATCAAGACCGGGACTACAGATACGCAGTATTTT. Amino acids: CASSIKTGTTDTQYF. V usage is TRBV19 and J usage is TRBJ2-3, with D tentatively TRBD2 (6 bases). The CDR3 spans 15 residues. Germline V gene sequence: CDR1 LNHDA, CDR2 SQIVND (reference sequence). V lost 3 bases to trimming and J lost 3 bases, with 13 bases between them.

The chain recombines TRBV7-9 with TRBJ1-2; 9 bases agree with TRBD1. V dropped 5 bases and J dropped 8; count of bases not matched to a gene: 15. The germline V gene has CDR1 SEHNR and CDR2 FQNEAQ (reference sequence). CDR3 length: 16 amino acids. The CDR3 nucleotides are TGTGCCAGCAGCCTCGCCGGGACAGGGTCTAGGTTGGGCTACACCTTC. Translated: CASSLAGTGSRLGYTF.

A remark on this clone: At one of its ends the junction is not consistent with the germline gene, which may arise from a read error. The rearrangement joins TRBV11-2 to TRBJ2-7; 12 bases map to TRBD1. This CDR3 has 13 amino acids. Germline CDR1 reads SGHAT; CDR2 reads FQNNGV. As DNA, the CDR3 is TGTGCCAGCAGCTTAGGGGACAGGGGGCGAATTTTTTTC. It specifies CASSLGDRGRIFF.

V and J are TRBV27 and TRBJ1-4; TRBD1 aligns across 11 bases. The CDR3 runs 16 residues. Germline loops: CDR1 MNHEY, CDR2 SMNVEV (reference sequence). V shed 7 bases and J 7 bases; nucleotides not matched to a gene: 11. In nucleotides, the CDR3 is TGTGCCAGCAATTGGACAGGGGGCTTAAAACTTGAAAAACTGTTTTTT. Its protein is CASNWTGGLKLEKLFF.

V and J are TRBV10-1 and TRBJ2-3, with TRBD1 identical over 8 bases. This CDR3 contains 15 residues. With V trimmed by 2 bases and J by 5 bases, 6 bases remained unmatched. Germline lookup yields CDR1 WNHNN and CDR2 SYGVQD (reference sequence). CDR3 protein: CASSENRGLGDTQYF. CDR3 nucleotides: TGCGCCAGCAGTGAGAACAGGGGGTTGGGAGATACGCAGTATTTT.

The chain combines TRBV5-1 with TRBJ1-2; no firm D call. The CDR3 loop spans 15 amino acids. CDR1 is SGHRS, CDR2 YFSETQ, per germline. Trimming shortened V by 0 bases and J by 3 bases, and 12 bases separated the two germline ends. Here the CDR3 DNA reads TGCGCCAGCAGCTTGGCTAGTCCGGCGGACTATGGCTACACCTTC. Residues: CASSLASPADYGYTF.

V usage is TRBV9 and J usage is TRBJ1-1; tentative D call: TRBD1 (6 bases). The CDR3 contains 14 residues. Germline values: CDR1 SGDLS, CDR2 YYNGEE. Trimming pared 3 bases from V and 1 base from J, leaving 10 bases between. In DNA, the CDR3 is TGTGCCAGCAGCGCCGGGGGGCGGAACACTGAAGCTTTCTTT. It yields the protein CASSAGGRNTEAFF. The variable domain in full, completed from reference TRBV9 and TRBJ1-1, reads DSGVTQTPKHLITATGQRVTLRCSPRSGDLSVYWYQQSLDQGLQFLIQYYNGEERAKGNILERFSAQQFPDLHSELNLSSLELGDSALYFCASSAGGRNTEAFFGQGTRLTVV.

This clone came up a few times. V gene TRBV7-2 combines with J gene TRBJ1-3; 9 nucleotides align to TRBD1. V lost 1 base, J lost 4 bases, and 8 bases stayed unmatched. The CDR3 runs to 17 residues. Per germline, CDR1 SGHTA and CDR2 FQGNSA. The CDR3 DNA follows: TGTGCCAGCAGCTTAGAAGGGACAGGGACCCCCGGAAACACCATATATTTT. It translates to CASSLEGTGTPGNTIYF.

The V call is TRBV4-1, the J call TRBJ1-1; D possibly corresponds to TRBD1 (6 bases). V was trimmed by 4 bases and J by 1 base, leaving 10 bases between them. The length of the CDR3 is 14 residues. The germline CDR1 and CDR2 sequences are MGHRA and YSYEKL. The CDR3 DNA reads TGCGCCAGCAGCCCCGAGACAGGGAACACTGAAGCTTTCTTT. This gives the protein CASSPETGNTEAFF.

This chain links TRBV24-1 with TRBJ2-3, with D possibly being TRBD1 (6 bases). Germline V gene sequence: CDR1 KGHDR, CDR2 SFDVKD. The germline V and J ends were trimmed by 4 bases and 6 bases, with 19 bases remaining between them. The CDR3 spans 16 residues. The CDR3 is CATSDHGTFSVDTQYF. The CDR3 region has the DNA TGTGCCACCAGTGACCACGGGACATTTTCGGTGGATACGCAGTATTTT.

This rearrangement joins TRBV6-1 to TRBJ2-5, with D unclear. The CDR3 contains 14 residues. Trimming removed 2 bases at V and 3 bases at J, with 10 bases between. CDR1 is MNHNS, CDR2 SASEGT, per germline. For the CDR3, the DNA is TGTGCCAGCAGTGAAATGGTGGCAGAAGAGACCCAGTACTTC. Encoded protein: CASSEMVAEETQYF.

Of note for this clone: The sample holds other DNA sequences that translate to the same CDR3. The chain combines TRBV10-1 with TRBJ1-5, with D uncertain. Germline assignment: CDR1 WNHNN and CDR2 SYGVQD (reference sequence). V dropped 0 bases and J dropped 4 bases, with 4 bases sitting between them. This CDR3 spans 13 amino acids. The DNA of the CDR3 is TGCGCCAGCAGTGAGTCCGGTAATCAGCCCCAGCATTTT. The encoded protein is CASSESGNQPQHF.